This passage covers 5 T cell receptor beta chains from one sample sequenced in a study of shared clonotypes between healthy human individuals. Method: immunoSEQ multiplex PCR; TCRdb's copy keeps in-frame clones and lacks some. Of roughly 380,000 clones listed, about 96% are singletons. The sequencing input was memory CD8+ T cells sorted from blood. Subset denoted: CD45RO+ cells pooled with CCR7-negative TemRA cells. These receptors originate from a man aged 25-45 years in good health.

V gene TRBV5-5 combines with J gene TRBJ2-7; no definite D call. The germline CDR1 and CDR2 sequences are SGHKS and YYEKEE (reference sequence). The CDR3 contains 16 residues. V was cut by 0 bases and J by 2 bases, with 15 bases left in between. The CDR3 DNA follows: TGTGCCAGCAGCTTGGGGGCGCGACGCGGAACCTACGAGCAGTACTTC. This codes for CASSLGARRGTYEQYF.

The rearrangement links TRBV20-1 to TRBJ2-2; D might be TRBD2 (5 bases). Germline CDR1 DFQATT, CDR2 SNEGSKA (reference sequence). V shed 6 bases and J shed 8 bases, with 10 bases lying between them. CDR3 length: 11 residues. The CDR3 loop is CSAPWRGELFF. The DNA for the CDR3 is TGCAGTGCCCCCTGGAGGGGGGAGCTGTTTTTT.

Concerning this clone itself: One end of the junction fails to match germline, which may point to a read error. The gene calls are TRBV5-4 and TRBJ1-2; maybe TRBD1 (6 bases). Germline V gene lookup returns CDR1 SGHNT and CDR2 YYREEE (reference sequence). This CDR3 region has 13 residues. In DNA form, the CDR3 reads TGTGCCAGCAGGTTGGGACACTACTATGGCTACACCTTC. This codes for CASRLGHYYGYTF. The whole variable domain, filled in from reference TRBV5-4 and TRBJ1-2, reads ETGVTQSPTHLIKTRGQQVTLRCSSQSGHNTVSWYQQALGQGPQFIFQYYREEENGRGNFPPRFSGLQFPNYSSELNVNALELDDSALYLCASRLGHYYGYTFGSGTRLTVV.

In DNA, the CDR3 is TGTGCCAGCAGTGAACCCAGGGGGCTAAGCACAGATACGCAGTATTTT. It yields the protein CASSEPRGLSTDTQYF. The chain links TRBV25-1 to TRBJ2-3; 8 bases match TRBD1. The CDR3 consists of 16 residues. Germline lookup yields CDR1 MGHDK and CDR2 SYGVNS. The junction had 4 bases not matched to a gene; V was cut back by 2 bases and J by 0 bases.

CDR3 amino acids: CASQTGLAGAEQFF. Here the CDR3 DNA reads TGTGCCAGCCAAACGGGACTAGCGGGAGCTGAGCAGTTCTTC. V is TRBV27 and J is TRBJ2-1; 14 bases align to TRBD2. The CDR3 is 14 amino acids. The V gene's germline CDR1 is MNHEY and CDR2 SMNVEV (reference sequence). The V segment lost 8 bases and the J segment 9 bases; nucleotides outside the gene matches: 6.